This T cell receptor beta chain is drawn from a study of shared clonotypes between healthy human individuals. Clones were sequenced by immunoSEQ multiplex PCR, and TCRdb holds only the in-frame ones, with some missing. The table has about 2.3 million clones, just under 95% seen once. This CDR3 has 17 amino acids. The receptor was isolated from a man younger than 30 in good health. Some clones in this sample may be carry-over from other donors' samples. The gene calls are TRBV21-1 and TRBJ2-7; TRBD2, the table's D call, lacks a check against the DNA. TRBV21-1 corresponds to a pseudogene. The sample was naive CD4+ T cells from PBMCs. Described subset: CD45RA+ positively selected. The DNA of the CDR3 is TGTGCCAGCAGTTCCAATACGGGGGTGCTCGCGGCTTACGAGCAGTACTTC. Its translation: CASSSNTGVLAAYEQYF.